This T cell receptor (beta chain) was sequenced for a study of blood T cells in healthy people across ages (dated by TCRdb to between 2014 and 2017). General notes on the study: In model experiments, template switching captured roughly one uniquely barcoded TCR beta cDNA molecule for every two T cells. The study measured age-related changes in TCR beta repertoire diversity using deep sequencing normalized with unique cDNA molecular identifiers. To avoid experimental bias, donors of different ages were randomly spread across the sequencing lanes. Donors were grouped into four age groups: young (average about 15 years), middle-aged (39), aged (62) and long-lived (approximately 82). For two donors (one aged 18 to 30 and one aged 80 or older), the study analyzed two additional independent replicas of 1 million unique cDNA reads from the same blood draw. Broad study findings and their caveats: Observed TCR beta diversity correlated strongly with the percentage of naive T cells measured by flow cytometry. Observed TCR beta diversity per million T cells fell roughly linearly with age, and a significant reduction was already apparent by age roughly 40. Conclusive comparison of naive and antigen-experienced compartments was prevented by the profiling of bulk unsorted PBMCs. The long-lived group showed more naive CD4+ T cells, fewer expanded clones and increased TCR diversity than the aged group, suggesting age selection. Donor CMV infection status was unknown, potentially confounding age-related changes in expanded clonotypes. Estimates of total diversity based on one million sequenced T cells were regarded as lower bounds and as underestimates.

Libraries were made using 5' RACE. The sequencing machine was an Illumina HiSeq 2500. A second roughly 6 to 12 cycle PCR used a sample-barcoded 5' primer and a J-beta primer mix. Each TCR beta cDNA molecule received a unique molecular identifier from a template-switch 5' adaptor carrying 12 random nucleotides. Each sample yielded at least 2.5 million CDR3-containing paired-end reads. First-strand cDNA was synthesized from all RNA with the Mint cDNA synthesis kit, primed by a TRBC-specific oligonucleotide. After uracil-DNA glycosylase treatment, a first 18-cycle PCR used universal primers M1SS and BC2_uni_R on all cDNA. As for how the authors treated the data: Each sample was normalized by randomly selecting 1 million high-quality reads, each carrying a distinct molecular identifier. Instead of being binned into consensus sequences, reads that shared molecular identifiers were thrown out. MiTCR, run with a Q25 quality threshold and the strictest error-elimination algorithm, handled CDR3 identification, clonotype clustering and error correction. A nonparametric unseen species model with Euler transformation was used to estimate lower-bound total TCR beta diversity. TCRdb applied fastp at Q25 and MiXCR to the public reads, then kept only in-frame beta chains. Rows matching on CDR3 protein sequence are summarized as one entry with the most common DNA and genes. The V and J calls and clone size come from TCRdb's table, not from the authors' own analysis. The sample table records roughly 860,000 distinct CDR3 sequences; 60% to 80% of these occur just once. The ten largest clones capture about 27% of the sample.

From a lookup of the germline V gene, CDR1 and CDR2 are MGHDK and SYGVNS. Measured from the cysteine to the phenylalanine, the CDR3 is 18 residues long. This entry keeps only the CDR3 DNA: 54 bases, framed from base 1. V is shortened by 1 base, J by 0 bases, and the region joining them spans 18 bases. Comment on this clonotype: It has no known antigen specificity. Per-base quality was not reported, and no clone a single base away is much larger than it.

Systemically healthy Caucasian individuals from Russia, some 36 in total and aged about 6 to 100 years, were included as donors. Each donor gave approximately 9.3 milliliters of peripheral blood, collected into EDTA-treated Vacutainer tubes. PBMCs were isolated by Ficoll-Paque density-gradient centrifugation, with at least 6 million obtained per sample. Total RNA, at least 6 micrograms per sample, was extracted from PBMCs with Trizol reagent. The percentages of naive CD45RAhigh/CD27high T cells were determined by flow cytometry on a PBMC aliquot from every donor. Sample: blood. This sequence was found in a man in his thirties or forties in good health. This sequence uses TRBV25-1 and TRBJ2-5; TRBD1 is perhaps the D gene, given 6 matching bases. The CDR3 region reads CASSEWGREAAYQETQYF. The nucleotides read TGTGCCAGCAGTGAATGGGGGCGCGAAGCAGCGTACCAAGAGACCCAGTACTTC.